This is a list of T cell receptor beta chains from one sample in a study of HIV-infected patients and healthy controls. TCRdb reprocessed the 5' RACE reads with MiXCR, giving one entry per CDR3 protein. The sample lists 6,400 or so distinct CDR3 sequences; about 10% were seen once. The sequenced sample was blood, obtained during antiretroviral therapy. All receptors come from an adult with HIV infection. The CDR3 runs from the conserved cysteine through the conserved F or W. A D gene is named only where the DNA matches it firmly. Not all rows give a size; the values are once, few, many and, for expanded clones, a class.

V gene	J gene	D gene	clone size	CDR3 DNA	CDR3 protein
TRBV7-2	TRBJ2-3	TRBD2	many	TGTGCCAGCAGCCCGATGGGACTAGCCGCAGATACGCAGTATTTT	CASSPMGLAADTQYF
TRBV7-2	TRBJ2-3	NA	medium-sized	TGTGCCAGCAGCTTACAGGGCACAGATACGCAGTATTTT	CASSLQGTDTQYF
TRBV7-9	TRBJ2-5	NA	NA	TGTGCCAGCAGCCCGCCCCGACAACGACAAGAGACCCAGTACTTC	CASSPPRQRQETQYF
TRBV12-3/TRBV12-4	TRBJ2-2	TRBD1	medium-sized	TGTGCCAGCAGGGGGACAGGGGGCGATATGACCGGGGAGCTGTTTTTT	CASRGTGGDMTGELFF
TRBV5-6	TRBJ1-5	NA	many	TGTGCCAGCAGCTTTCTCAATCAGCCCCAGCATTTT	CASSFLNQPQHF
TRBV29-1	TRBJ2-1	TRBD1	few	TGCAGCGTCGGACAGGCCCCGACCTCCTACAATGAGCAGTTCTTC	CSVGQAPTSYNEQFF
TRBV20-1	TRBJ2-5	NA	medium-sized	TGCAGTGCTAGTAGAATGATAGAGACCCAGTACTTC	CSASRMIETQYF
TRBV15	TRBJ1-2	NA	medium-sized	TGTGCCACCAGCAGAGATTCTAACATGTGGAAAGCTAACTATGGCTACACCTTC	CATSRDSNMWKANYGYTF
TRBV3-1	TRBJ2-5	NA	few	TGTGCCAGCAGCCAAGTTGGATCGACCCAAGAGACCCAGTACTTC	CASSQVGSTQETQYF
TRBV5-1	TRBJ1-1	NA	medium-sized	TGCGCCAGCAGCGACCGGGACACCAGCGTGAACACTGAAGCTTTCTTT	CASSDRDTSVNTEAFF
TRBV7-9	TRBJ1-1	NA	medium-sized	TGTGCCAGCAGCTTTGAGGGAATGAACACTGAAGCTTTCTTT	CASSFEGMNTEAFF
TRBV14	TRBJ2-5	NA	many	TGTGCCAGCAGCCAAGATAGGTCTAGCCGGACCCAGTACTTC	CASSQDRSSRTQYF
TRBV28	TRBJ2-5	NA	medium-sized	TGTGCCAGCGCATGGGGGGCAGGGGCTGACGGAGAGACCCAGTACTTC	CASAWGAGADGETQYF
TRBV12-3/TRBV12-4	TRBJ1-5	TRBD1	many	TGTGCCAGCATCGAAGGGGGCAGGGTCGGAAAACAGCCCCAGCATTTT	CASIEGGRVGKQPQHF
TRBV4-1	TRBJ1-3	NA	medium-sized	TGCGCCAGCAGCCAAGAATTAATGGAGAACACCATATATTTT	CASSQELMENTIYF
TRBV6-6	TRBJ2-3	TRBD1	few	TGTGCCAGCAGTTACTCCCCCGGGACAGGGCACGATACGCAGTATTTT	CASSYSPGTGHDTQYF
TRBV5-1	TRBJ1-1	TRBD1	many	TGCGCCAGCAGCTCGGACAGGCCGGGGGTAGGAGCTTTCTTT	CASSSDRPGVGAFF
TRBV27	TRBJ1-2	TRBD1	many	TGTGCCAGCAGTTCACAGGGGAAGACAAACTATGGCTACACCTTC	CASSSQGKTNYGYTF
TRBV15	TRBJ1-5	TRBD1	few	TGTGCCACCAGCAGACCGAGGGGGACCCAGGGGGGTAAACAGCCCCAGCATTTT	CATSRPRGTQGGKQPQHF
TRBV27	TRBJ1-3	NA	NA	TGTGCCAGCAGTTCGTGGACCGGAGGCTCTGGAAACACCATATATTTT	CASSSWTGGSGNTIYF
TRBV6-5	TRBJ2-7	NA	medium-sized	TGTGCCAGCAGTTACGGGGCAGTCCACTACGAGCAGTACTTC	CASSYGAVHYEQYF
TRBV19	TRBJ1-1	TRBD1	many	TGTGCCAGCTACAGGGGAATCGAAGCTTTCTTT	CASYRGIEAFF
TRBV12-3/TRBV12-4	TRBJ1-1	NA	medium-sized	TGTGCCAGCAGTTTTGGAGGGTGGGGGTATGCTTTCTTT	CASSFGGWGYAFF
TRBV12-3/TRBV12-4	TRBJ1-1	NA	many	TGTGCCAGCAGTCTAAGGGAGAACACTGAAGCTTTCTTT	CASSLRENTEAFF
TRBV6-1	TRBJ1-5	NA	many	TGTGCCAGCAGTGAACTCGCGCCCCAGCATTTT	CASSELAPQHF
TRBV4-1	TRBJ1-2	NA	NA	TGCGCCAGCAGCCAAGATCCAACAGGAAGGGCATATGGCTACACCTTC	CASSQDPTGRAYGYTF
TRBV7-2	TRBJ1-5	NA	many	TGTGCCAGCAGCTTAGGTTCAGGGGACTTCCGGAAGCCCCAGCATTTT	CASSLGSGDFRKPQHF
TRBV5-1	TRBJ2-7	TRBD1	few	TGCGCCAGCAGCCCCTCCGAGGGACAGGGTTACGAGCAGTACTTC	CASSPSEGQGYEQYF
TRBV6-5	TRBJ2-6	NA	medium-sized	TGTGCCAGCAGTTACTCCCAGGGTTTTGGGGCCAACGTCCTGACTTTC	CASSYSQGFGANVLTF
TRBV5-6	TRBJ1-2	NA	NA	TGTGCCAGCAGCCCCCAGTTCTATGTGAAAAACTATGGCTACACCTTC	CASSPQFYVKNYGYTF
TRBV7-9	TRBJ1-1	NA	NA	TGTGCCAGCTCCCCGGGGGGCACTGAAGCTTTCTTT	CASSPGGTEAFF
TRBV10-3	TRBJ1-5	NA	medium-sized	TGTGCCATCAGTGAGTCGGCCAGCAATCAGCCCCAGCATTTT	CAISESASNQPQHF
TRBV7-9	TRBJ2-7	NA	NA	TGTGCCAGCAGCTTAGCGCAGACAGGAGCCTACGAGCAGTACTTC	CASSLAQTGAYEQYF
TRBV29-1	TRBJ1-2	TRBD1	medium-sized	TGCAGCGGCAGACAGGGAGTGAGTAACTATGGCTACACCTTC	CSGRQGVSNYGYTF
TRBV7-2	TRBJ2-3	NA	medium-sized	TGTGCCAGCAGGAGTGGGGGGGGGCTGTACACAGATACGCAGTATTTT	CASRSGGGLYTDTQYF
TRBV10-3	TRBJ2-4	NA	medium-sized	TGTGCCATCAGTGAAGGTGTGGGAGGTGTCAAAAACATTCAGTACTTC	CAISEGVGGVKNIQYF
TRBV25-1	TRBJ2-7	NA	NA	TGTGCCAGCAGTGGAGGGGGGAGCCGGTCCTACGAGCAGTACTTC	CASSGGGSRSYEQYF
TRBV4-1	TRBJ2-5	TRBD2	medium-sized	TGCGCCAGCAGCCCTCAACAGCGGGGGAAAGAGACCCAGTACTTC	CASSPQQRGKETQYF
TRBV4-1	TRBJ2-1	TRBD2	few	TGCGCCAGCAGCCAAGGGTTTAGGACTAGCGTTGCAGACGAGCAGTTCTTC	CASSQGFRTSVADEQFF
TRBV7-2	TRBJ2-5	TRBD2	few	TGTGCCAGCAGCTTAGCGGTAGCGGGGGCAGAGACCCAGTACTTC	CASSLAVAGAETQYF
TRBV3-1	TRBJ2-7	TRBD2	many	TGTGCCAGCAGCCATCTGAGCGGGGGGCGTGTCGAGCAGTACTTC	CASSHLSGGRVEQYF
TRBV7-2	TRBJ2-5	TRBD1	many	TGTGCCAGCAGCTCGCGGGACAGGGGAGTGGGCCTCCAAGAGACCCAGTACTTC	CASSSRDRGVGLQETQYF